Listed below are T cell receptor beta chains from one sample, sequenced in a study of blood T cell repertoires in COVID-19. Sequencing used immunoSEQ multiplex PCR; TCRdb keeps in-frame clones, though not all of them. The data contain some 300,000 clones, roughly nine tenths of them singletons. Sequencing input: PBMCs or T cells enriched from blood (not recorded which). These receptors came from a woman between 25 and 40 years old who had recovered from COVID-19. The CDR3 runs from the conserved cysteine through the conserved F or W. A D gene is named only where the DNA matches it firmly. Some rows have no size entry. The others give once, few or many, or a class for an expanded clone.

abundance	d_gene	v_gene	j_gene	CDR3nt	CDR3aa
-	TRBD2	TRBV7-2	TRBJ2-1	TGTGCCAGCAGCCCTCAGTCGGGGACTAGGACCAATGAGCAGTTCTTC	CASSPQSGTRTNEQFF
-	-	TRBV2	TRBJ2-6	TGTGCCAGCAGTGAAGAGAGGGAAGCTGGGGCCAACGTCCTGACTTTC	CASSEEREAGANVLTF
-	-	TRBV7-9	TRBJ1-6	TGTGCCAGCAGCAACCCGACAGTCTCACCCCTCCACTTT	CASSNPTVSPLHF
-	-	TRBV29-1	TRBJ1-2	TGCAGCGTTGAAGATCGGCAGGAATATGGCTACACCTTC	CSVEDRQEYGYTF
once	-	TRBV18	TRBJ2-5	TGTGCCAGCTCACCACGGTCAGAAGAGACCCAGTACTTC	CASSPRSEETQYF
-	-	TRBV30	TRBJ1-4	TGTGCCTGGAGTAAAGGCGGTTCTAATGAAAAACTGTTTTTT	CAWSKGGSNEKLFF
-	TRBD1	TRBV13	TRBJ2-2	TGTGCCAGCAGCGTAGGGACAGGGGGCTTCGGGGAGCTGTTTTTT	CASSVGTGGFGELFF
-	TRBD1	TRBV2	TRBJ2-7	TGTGCCAGTAGGACAGGGGGTAACCACGAGCAGTACTTC	CASRTGGNHEQYF
-	TRBD1	TRBV9	TRBJ1-6	TGTGCCAGCAGCGTAGGCAGGGGGGAAGATTCACCCCTCCACTTT	CASSVGRGEDSPLHF
-	-	TRBV27	TRBJ2-7	TGTGCCAGCTCGCGACAACCGGCAACCTACGAGCAGTACTTC	CASSRQPATYEQYF
-	-	TRBV19	TRBJ1-3	TGTGCCAGTAGTAGTCTGTCGAACACCATATATTTT	CASSSLSNTIYF
-	-	TRBV27	TRBJ1-1	TGTGCCAGCAGTCACCGGGAGAACACTGAAGCTTTCTTT	CASSHRENTEAFF
-	-	TRBV5-6	TRBJ2-5	TGTGCCAGCAGCTTGGGTCGGGGGAAAGAGACCCAGTACTTC	CASSLGRGKETQYF
-	-	TRBV29-1	TRBJ1-5	TGCAGCGCCGTTACAGGGACCAGCAATCAGCCCCAGCATTTT	CSAVTGTSNQPQHF
-	TRBD1	TRBV6-5	TRBJ1-4	TGTGCCAGCACCGACAGGGGGAATGAAAAACTGTTTTTT	CASTDRGNEKLFF
-	-	TRBV19	TRBJ1-5	TGTGCCAGTAGTATAGAGGGCGTTCAGCCCCAGCATTTT	CASSIEGVQPQHF
-	TRBD1	TRBV15	TRBJ2-3	TGTGCCACCGGTCCGGGACAGGGGTCCACAGATACGCAGTATTTT	CATGPGQGSTDTQYF
-	-	TRBV19	TRBJ1-6	TGTGCCAGTAGTCCTCCACAGGATTCACCCCTCCACTTT	CASSPPQDSPLHF
-	-	TRBV7-8	TRBJ1-3	TGTGCCAGCAGCTTAGGGCGTGCGGGCTCTGGAAACACCATATATTTT	CASSLGRAGSGNTIYF
-	TRBD2	TRBV5-1	TRBJ2-1	TGCGCCAGCAGCTTCTTAGCGGGGGGGCCCTGGGAGCAGTTCTTC	CASSFLAGGPWEQFF
-	-	TRBV10-1	TRBJ2-7	TGCGCCAGCAGTAATACAGACTACGAGCAGTACTTC	CASSNTDYEQYF
-	-	TRBV6-6	TRBJ2-3	TGTGCCAGCAGTTACGTCTCCAGCACAGATACGCAGTATTTT	CASSYVSSTDTQYF
-	-	TRBV19	TRBJ1-1	TGTGCCAGTAGTATAGGGCCGGGGATGAACACTGAAGCTTTCTTT	CASSIGPGMNTEAFF
-	-	TRBV6-5	TRBJ1-2	TGTGCCAGCACAGGGGTGTATAACTATGGCTACACCTTC	CASTGVYNYGYTF
-	TRBD2	TRBV11-2	TRBJ2-1	TGTGCCAGCAGTCAAAGGAGGCGCGGGGGGGCGTCCCCATACAGCTCCTACAATGAGCAGTTCTTC	CASSQRRRGGASPYSSYNEQFF
-	-	TRBV10-2	TRBJ1-5	TGCGCCAGCAGTGTCCGCCGGGGTGGGAATCAGCCCCAGCATTTT	CASSVRRGGNQPQHF
-	TRBD2	TRBV5-6	TRBJ2-7	TGTGCCAGCAGCTTGAGCCTAGCGGGAATCTACGAGCAGTACTTC	CASSLSLAGIYEQYF
-	-	TRBV30	TRBJ1-6	TGTGCCTGGAGCACTGGGACAATGAGGACACCCCTCCACTTT	CAWSTGTMRTPLHF
-	TRBD1	TRBV6-5	TRBJ2-7	TGTGCCAGCAGTTTCTGGACAGGGGGAGGGCACGAGCAGTACTTC	CASSFWTGGGHEQYF
-	-	TRBV7-2	TRBJ1-4	TGTGCCAGCAGCTTTACAGGGAGGGATGAAAAACTGTTTTTT	CASSFTGRDEKLFF
-	TRBD1	TRBV28	TRBJ1-1	TGTGCCAGCAGTTTAGTACAGGGGTTCTTCAGCACTGAAGCTTTCTTT	CASSLVQGFFSTEAFF
few	-	TRBV4-1	TRBJ1-3	TGCGCCAGCAGCCAAGTAGCTGGAAACACCATATATTTT	CASSQVAGNTIYF
-	-	TRBV12-3/TRBV12-4	TRBJ1-3	TGTGCCAGCAGTTTCGGTGGAAACACCATATATTTT	CASSFGGNTIYF
-	TRBD1	TRBV3-1/TRBV3-2	TRBJ2-7	TGTGCCAGCAGCCCAGGACAGGGACCTTACGAGCAGTACTTC	CASSPGQGPYEQYF
-	-	TRBV18	TRBJ2-7	TGTGCCAGCTCGTCAGGGATTCCCTACGAGCAGTACTTC	CASSSGIPYEQYF
-	TRBD1	TRBV2	TRBJ2-7	TGTGCCAGCACATCCGGGACAGGGGACTACGAGCAGTACTTC	CASTSGTGDYEQYF
-	-	TRBV7-9	TRBJ1-6	TGTGCCAGCAGCTTGGGCAGGGGTTATAATTCACCCCTCCACTTT	CASSLGRGYNSPLHF
-	-	TRBV28	TRBJ1-1	TGTGCCAGCAGTTTACTATATGGGAACACTGAAGCTTTCTTT	CASSLLYGNTEAFF
-	-	TRBV2	TRBJ1-2	TGTGCCAGCAGTAAACAGGCGAACTATGGCTACACCTTC	CASSKQANYGYTF
-	-	TRBV12-5	TRBJ2-7	TGTGCTAGTGGTCCCAACGCCCCCTTCAGGGTTTCCTACGAGCAGTACTTC	CASGPNAPFRVSYEQYF
-	TRBD1	TRBV3-1/TRBV3-2	TRBJ1-6	TGTGCCAGCAGCCAAGAGCACAGGGGTTCACCCCTCCACTTT	CASSQEHRGSPLHF
-	TRBD1	TRBV4-2	TRBJ1-2	TGTGCCAGCAGCCCGTCGGACAGGGCTAACTATGGCTACACCTTC	CASSPSDRANYGYTF
-	-	TRBV29-1	TRBJ1-2	TGCAGCGTGGGAGGGGCTTCTTCCGCCGGCTACACCTTC	CSVGGASSAGYTF
-	-	TRBV6-1	TRBJ1-3	TGTGCCAGCAGTGACAGGGCTGGAAACACCATATATTTT	CASSDRAGNTIYF
few	-	TRBV27	TRBJ1-5	TGTGCCAGCAGTCCCTGGACAGACAATCAGCCCCAGCATTTT	CASSPWTDNQPQHF
-	TRBD1	TRBV6-1	TRBJ1-3	TGTGCCAGCAGTGAAGCGTTTAAGGGACAGGCTGGAAACACCATATATTTT	CASSEAFKGQAGNTIYF
-	TRBD1	TRBV5-4	TRBJ2-2	TGTGCCAGCAGCTTGTCCTGGACAGGCGGGAACACCGGGGAGCTGTTTTTT	CASSLSWTGGNTGELFF
-	-	TRBV29-1	TRBJ1-2	TGCAGCGTCTGGGGGGGGGAGACGGATGGCTACACCTTC	CSVWGGETDGYTF
-	TRBD1	TRBV25-1	TRBJ1-6	TGTGCCAGCAGTGAATCAGGGGGTAATTCACCCCTCCACTTT	CASSESGGNSPLHF
-	-	TRBV19	TRBJ1-5	TGTGCCAGTAAATCGGTGGGGGGTGATCAGCCCCAGCATTTT	CASKSVGGDQPQHF
-	-	TRBV20-1	TRBJ2-5	TGCAGTGCTAGTGTTGGACAGGGACTATTGGAGACCCAGTACTTC	CSASVGQGLLETQYF
-	TRBD1	TRBV7-2	TRBJ2-5	TGTGCCAGCAGCTTGAGGGGACAGCAAGAGACCCAGTACTTC	CASSLRGQQETQYF